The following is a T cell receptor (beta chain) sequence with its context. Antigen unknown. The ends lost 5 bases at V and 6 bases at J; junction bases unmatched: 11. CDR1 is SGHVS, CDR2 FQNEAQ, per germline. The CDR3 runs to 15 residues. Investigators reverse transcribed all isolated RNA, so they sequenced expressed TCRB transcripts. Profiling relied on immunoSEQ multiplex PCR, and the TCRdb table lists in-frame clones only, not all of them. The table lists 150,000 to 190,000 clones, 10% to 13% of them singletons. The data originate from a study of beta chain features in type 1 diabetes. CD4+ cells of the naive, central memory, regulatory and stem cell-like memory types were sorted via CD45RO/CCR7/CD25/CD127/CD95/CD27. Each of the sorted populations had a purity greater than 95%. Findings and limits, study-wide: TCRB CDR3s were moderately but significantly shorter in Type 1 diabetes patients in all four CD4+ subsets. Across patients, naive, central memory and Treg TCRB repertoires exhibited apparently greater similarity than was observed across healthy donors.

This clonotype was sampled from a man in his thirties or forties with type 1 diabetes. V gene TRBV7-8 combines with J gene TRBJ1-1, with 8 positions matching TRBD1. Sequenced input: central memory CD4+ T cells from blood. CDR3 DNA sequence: TGTGCCAGCAGCCCCCGGGACAGGTTTGATTCTGAAGCTTTCTTT. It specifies CASSPRDRFDSEAFF.